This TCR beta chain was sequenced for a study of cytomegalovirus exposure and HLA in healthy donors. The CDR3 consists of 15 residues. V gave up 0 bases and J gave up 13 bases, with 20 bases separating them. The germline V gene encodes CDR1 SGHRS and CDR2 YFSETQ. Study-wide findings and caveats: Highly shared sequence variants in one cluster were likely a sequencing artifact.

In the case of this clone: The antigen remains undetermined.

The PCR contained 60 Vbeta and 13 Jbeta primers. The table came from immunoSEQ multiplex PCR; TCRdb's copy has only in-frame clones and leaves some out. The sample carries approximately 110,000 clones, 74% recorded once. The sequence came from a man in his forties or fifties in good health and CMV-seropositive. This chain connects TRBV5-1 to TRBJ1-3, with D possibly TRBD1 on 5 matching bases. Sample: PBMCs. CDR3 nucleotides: TGCGCCAGCAGCTTGGAAACACTGGGGCGAACTGCAATATATTTT. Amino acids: CASSLETLGRTAIYF.